The 23 T cell receptor beta chains given below trace back to one sample, sequenced in a study of blood T cell repertoires in COVID-19. Measured with immunoSEQ multiplex PCR; TCRdb has only the in-frame clones, and not every one. The data hold about 160,000 clones, with 70% to 90% observed a single time. Sequencing was carried out using peripheral blood. The receptors were gathered from a woman aged 50 to 60 with COVID-19, enrolled during active disease.

The CDR3 coding sequence is TGTGCCAGCAGCGTCGGAGGGGGCATCGGGGTGAACACTGAAGCTTTCTTT. This sequence encodes CASSVGGGIGVNTEAFF. The chain carries TRBV9 and TRBJ1-1; 7 nucleotides agree with TRBD1. Unmatched junction bases numbered 10, after V lost 2 bases and J lost 0 bases. This CDR3 is built from 17 residues. CDR1 is SGDLS, CDR2 YYNGEE, per germline.

The rearrangement uses TRBV4-1 and TRBJ2-1; D not certain. V dropped 0 bases and J dropped 4 bases, with 7 bases sitting between them. The CDR3 covers 14 residues. Germline-derived CDR1 and CDR2 are MGHRA and YSYEKL. CDR3 sequence reads: CASSQDPFYNEQFF. The CDR3 DNA reads as TGCGCCAGCAGCCAAGATCCCTTTTACAATGAGCAGTTCTTC.

The chain links TRBV2 to TRBJ2-3; D is uncertain. V lost 5 bases and J 5 bases, leaving 5 bases between the germline ends. The CDR3 sequence is 11 residues long. Germline V gene lookup returns CDR1 SNHLY and CDR2 FYNNEI. Here the CDR3 reads CASSLVDTQYF. The CDR3 DNA reads TGTGCCAGCAGTCTTGTAGATACGCAGTATTTT.

This rearrangement joins TRBV3-1 (or the pseudogene TRBV3-2) to TRBJ1-1; D uncertain. Germline loops: CDR1 LGHDT, CDR2 YNNKEL (reference sequence). CDR3 size: 12 residues. V lost 4 bases to trimming and J lost 4 bases, with 7 bases between them. The CDR3 nucleotides are TGTGCCAGCAGCCGCGGTACCACTGAAGCTTTCTTT. Its translation is CASSRGTTEAFF.

V and J are TRBV5-1 and TRBJ2-5; 10 bases map to TRBD2. The CDR3 extends over 13 amino acids. The germline V gene encodes CDR1 SGHRS and CDR2 YFSETQ. Trimming cost V 4 bases and J 3 bases; bases outside gene matches: 0. The DNA of the CDR3 is TGCGCCAGCAGCGGGACTAGCGAAGAGACCCAGTACTTC. It codes for CASSGTSEETQYF.

The rearrangement links TRBV2 to TRBJ2-7; 9 bases align to TRBD2. Germline lookup yields CDR1 SNHLY and CDR2 FYNNEI. With 6 bases clipped from V and 0 bases from J, the junction kept 3 bases outside the gene matches. The CDR3 has 14 amino acids. In DNA form, the CDR3 reads TGTGCCAGCAGCCTGGGACTAGCCTCCTACGAGCAGTACTTC. As protein: CASSLGLASYEQYF.

CDR3 amino acids: CASIGTGRGNTIYF. The DNA for the CDR3 is TGTGCCAGCATTGGGACAGGCCGTGGAAACACCATATATTTT. This chain joins TRBV28 and TRBJ1-3; 8 bases are a match to TRBD1. V gave up 7 bases and J gave up 3 bases; unmatched junction bases: 5. The CDR3 covers 14 residues. The V gene's germline CDR1 is MDHEN and CDR2 SYDVKM.

V is TRBV27 and J is TRBJ2-7; 11 bases match TRBD1. From germline, CDR1 is MNHEY and CDR2 SMNVEV (reference sequence). Losses at the gene ends were 6 bases for V and 4 bases for J; bases not matched to a gene: 5. The length of the CDR3 is 14 residues. CDR3 nucleotide sequence: TGTGCCAGCAGCCACCGGGACAGGGGGTACGAGCAGTACTTC. This translates into CASSHRDRGYEQYF.

This clone is classed as medium-sized. Other DNA sequences in the same sample also yield this CDR3. The V gene is TRBV11-2, the J gene TRBJ1-1; 9 bases align to TRBD1. The CDR3 contains 14 residues. The germline V gene encodes CDR1 SGHAT and CDR2 FQNNGV. With 4 bases clipped from V and 1 base from J, the junction kept 1 base outside the gene matches. The CDR3 spells CASSSGQGNTEAFF. DNA for the CDR3: TGTGCCAGCAGCTCGGGACAGGGGAACACTGAAGCTTTCTTT.

The DNA of the CDR3 is TGTGCCACCAGCAGAGACGGACAGGGTAAGCCTTTCTTT. Translating gives CATSRDGQGKPFF. The genes are TRBV15 and TRBJ1-1; 8 positions match TRBD1. Germline V CDR1 and CDR2: LNHNV, YYDKDF (reference sequence). V was clipped by 0 bases and J by 12 bases; unmatched bases: 6. The CDR3 runs 13 residues.

This CDR3 reads CASSWDREAGELFF. As DNA, the CDR3 is TGCGCCAGCAGTTGGGACAGGGAGGCCGGGGAGCTGTTTTTT. The V and J genes are TRBV10-2 and TRBJ2-2; TRBD1 agrees at 9 bases. From germline, CDR1 is WSHSY and CDR2 SAAADI. This CDR3 spans 14 amino acids. The trim removed 5 bases at V and 6 bases at J, leaving 4 bases unmatched.

CDR3 amino acids: CASSPRTGGYGYTF. CDR3 sequence (DNA): TGTGCCAGCAGCCCTAGGACAGGGGGCTATGGCTACACCTTC. J is TRBJ1-2 and V is TRBV28, with TRBD1 identical over 10 bases. Germline CDR1 and CDR2: MDHEN and SYDVKM. The trim removed 6 bases at V and 4 bases at J, leaving 5 bases unmatched. This CDR3 has 14 residues.

V is TRBV12-3 or TRBV12-4 and J is TRBJ1-4, with a possible D match to TRBD1 (6 bases). The CDR3 has 13 residues. V was trimmed by 4 bases and J by 8 bases, leaving 11 bases between them. DNA of the CDR3: TGTGCCAGCAGTTCAGGGGAAAGGGAAAAACTGTTTTTT. It translates to CASSSGEREKLFF.

The chain combines TRBV11-3 with TRBJ2-5; 8 bases match TRBD1. Looked up from germline, CDR1 is SGHNT and CDR2 is YENEEA. The CDR3 runs to 13 residues. The J segment lost 9 bases and the V segment lost 3 bases, leaving 6 bases of the junction unmatched. CDR3 region: CASSFGQGEPQYF. The CDR3, as DNA: TGTGCCAGCAGCTTTGGACAGGGCGAGCCCCAGTACTTC. Using reference TRBV11-3 and TRBJ2-5 for the parts outside the CDR3, the full variable domain is EAGVVQSPRYKIIEKKQPVAFWCNPISGHNTLYWYLQNLGQGPELLIRYENEEAVDDSQLPKDRFSAERLKGVDSTLKIQPAELGDSAVYLCASSFGQGEPQYFGPGTRLLVL.

Only a few counts were recorded for this clone. The V call is TRBV7-2, the J call TRBJ1-5; D is possibly TRBD1 (5 bases). The CDR3 has 15 residues. Germline CDR1 is SGHTA and CDR2 is FQGNSA. V lost 2 bases to trimming and J lost 6 bases, with 14 bases between them. The CDR3, as DNA: TGTGCCAGCAGCTTAATCGGGATGGGGGGTCAGCCCCAGCATTTT. This encodes CASSLIGMGGQPQHF.

This clone has a handful of counts. The chain uses TRBV11-2 and TRBJ2-4; 7 bases map to TRBD2. Germline V CDR1 and CDR2: SGHAT, FQNNGV. V lost 7 bases, J lost 3 bases, and 12 bases stayed unmatched. This CDR3 has 16 residues. The CDR3 reads CASKNTGGLVKNIQYF. Here the CDR3 DNA reads TGTGCCAGCAAAAATACGGGGGGATTGGTCAAAAACATTCAGTACTTC.

This clone was counted once. The V and J genes are TRBV12-3 or TRBV12-4 and TRBJ2-6; D ambiguous. The CDR3 contains 12 residues. V lost 7 bases to trimming and J lost 5 bases, with 6 bases between them. The CDR3 region is CASTERANVLTF. CDR3 nucleotides: TGTGCCAGCACTGAGAGGGCCAACGTCCTGACTTTC.

This clone was detected only once. The chain combines TRBV28 with TRBJ1-1; D perhaps matches TRBD1 (6 bases). V was trimmed by 2 bases and J by 3 bases, leaving 10 bases between them. Germline V gene lookup returns CDR1 MDHEN and CDR2 SYDVKM. The length of the CDR3 is 14 residues. CDR3 coding DNA: TGTGCCAGCAGTTTAGAGGCAGGGGACACTGAAGCTTTCTTT. Translation gives CASSLEAGDTEAFF.

About this clone itself: Other DNA sequences in the same sample also yield this CDR3. The V and J genes are TRBV19 and TRBJ1-1; tentative D call: TRBD1 (6 bases). The CDR3 runs to 14 residues. V was shortened by 5 bases and J by 2 bases, with 12 bases between the two germline ends. From germline, CDR1 is LNHDA and CDR2 SQIVND (reference sequence). The CDR3 DNA is TGTGCCAGTAGTCCCGGACAGTTAAACACTGAAGCTTTCTTT. Amino acid sequence: CASSPGQLNTEAFF.

The V and J genes are TRBV3-1 (or the pseudogene TRBV3-2) and TRBJ2-6; D call uncertain. There are 17 residues in the CDR3. V was cut by 0 bases and J by 2 bases, with 11 bases left in between. Looked up from germline, CDR1 is LGHDT and CDR2 is YNNKEL (reference sequence). The CDR3 nucleotides are TGTGCCAGCAGCCAAGAAGACTGGGTGGCTGGGGCCAACGTCCTGACTTTC. As protein: CASSQEDWVAGANVLTF.

The chain couples TRBV19 to TRBJ2-4; D not resolved. The germline V gene has CDR1 LNHDA and CDR2 SQIVND (reference sequence). The CDR3 spans 13 residues. V shed 5 bases and J shed 9 bases, with 14 bases lying between them. Here the CDR3 DNA reads TGTGCCAGTAGTTCTCAGGCCACAAGCATTCAGTACTTC. The encoded protein is CASSSQATSIQYF.

This clone has just one count. The chain is built from TRBV30 and TRBJ2-7, with TRBD2 matching 7 bases. The CDR3 has 14 amino acids. Germline V gene data show CDR1 as GTSNPN and CDR2 as SVGIG (reference sequence). The trim removed 2 bases at V and 3 bases at J, leaving 7 bases unmatched. CDR3 DNA sequence: TGTGCCTGGAGTTCTGGGGCGGGGGACTACGAGCAGTACTTC. It is translated as CAWSSGAGDYEQYF.

The J gene is TRBJ2-5, the V gene TRBV24-1, with D possibly being TRBD2 (6 bases). CDR3 length: 12 residues. Germline V lookup: CDR1 KGHDR, CDR2 SFDVKD. V was clipped by 5 bases and J by 5 bases, with 8 bases between them. In nucleotides, the CDR3 is TGTGCCACCAGTGGAGGAGGGGAGACCCAGTACTTC. Protein sequence: CATSGGGETQYF.